One and the same sample provided the 14 T cell receptor beta chains below, sequenced in a study of T-cell reconstitution after alpha-beta-depleted transplantation in children. Molecular barcoding with unique molecular identifiers was used for the TCRbeta library. Via MiXCR, TCRdb re-called the PCR reads, giving one row per CDR3 protein. This table has around 200,000 distinct CDR3 sequences, approximately 17% appearing once. The sample here was PBMCs, mostly from graft donor cells, taken 360 days after TCRalphabeta/CD19-depleted stem cell transplant. The receptors derive from a male patient aged 2 to 9 who had a stem cell transplant for acute lymphoblastic leukemia, so the T cells may come from the graft donor.

This clonotype was detected only a few times. The genes are TRBV7-9 and TRBJ2-1; tentatively, D is TRBD2 (6 bases). Germline CDR1 is SEHNR and CDR2 is FQNEAQ (reference sequence). The CDR3 is made up of 19 amino acids. Trimming removed 1 base at V and 0 bases at J, with 19 bases between. The CDR3 DNA follows: TGTGCCAGCAGCTTAGTCGGAGTAGCGGTTACTAGCTCCTACAATGAGCAGTTCTTC. This codes for CASSLVGVAVTSSYNEQFF.

This clonotype was seen more than once but under ten times. The V and J genes are TRBV20-1 and TRBJ2-5; D uncertain. The CDR3 has 11 residues. Germline assignment: CDR1 DFQATT and CDR2 SNEGSKA (reference sequence). Trimming took 7 bases from V and 4 from J, leaving 10 bases between them. The CDR3 loop is CSVRPRETQYF. CDR3 in DNA: TGCAGTGTTAGGCCCAGAGAGACCCAGTACTTC.

The chain is built from TRBV12-3 or TRBV12-4 and TRBJ2-5, with 7 bases identical to TRBD1. J gave up 5 bases and V 6 bases, and 6 bases lay outside the gene matches. The CDR3 runs 13 residues. CDR3 amino acids: CASRGTVLETQYF. The DNA of the CDR3 is TGTGCCAGCAGAGGGACAGTTCTGGAGACCCAGTACTTC.

This clonotype was detected a few times. The rearrangement joins TRBV6-6 to TRBJ1-1, with 7 bases lining up with TRBD1. The V gene's germline CDR1 is MNHNY and CDR2 SVGAGI (reference sequence). The CDR3 is made up of 11 amino acids. With 8 bases clipped from V and 5 bases from J, the junction kept 2 bases outside the gene matches. CDR3 protein: CASRGQTEAFF. In DNA, the CDR3 is TGTGCCAGCCGGGGACAGACTGAAGCTTTCTTT.

This chain connects TRBV5-1 to TRBJ2-1, with 10 nucleotides matching TRBD2. The CDR3 is made up of 19 amino acids. V was pared by 7 bases and J by 0 bases, with 16 bases of the junction left unmatched. Germline loops: CDR1 SGHRS, CDR2 YFSETQ. In nucleotides, the CDR3 is TGCGCCAGCGGGAGAATAGAGACTAGCGGGCTCCGCTCCTACAATGAGCAGTTCTTC. Its translation is CASGRIETSGLRSYNEQFF. Full variable domain (outside the CDR3, taken from reference TRBV5-1 and TRBJ2-1): KAGVTQTPRYLIKTRGQQVTLSCSPISGHRSVSWYQQTPGQGLQFLFEYFSETQRNKGNFPGRFSGRQFSNSRSEMNVSTLELGDSALYLCASGRIETSGLRSYNEQFFGPGTRLTVL.

This chain connects TRBV6-5 to TRBJ1-2; no definite D call. Germline-derived CDR1 and CDR2 are MNHEY and SVGAGI. Trimming removed 0 bases from V and 4 bases from J, with 9 bases in between. CDR3 length: 14 residues. CDR3 sequence reads: CASSYSQASYGYTF. CDR3 DNA sequence: TGTGCCAGCAGTTACTCCCAGGCTTCCTATGGCTACACCTTC.

The chain recombines TRBV30 with TRBJ2-5; TRBD1 might be the D (5 bases). The ends were cut back, 0 bases at V and 5 bases at J, with 13 bases in the middle. Germline-derived CDR1 and CDR2 are GTSNPN and SVGIG (reference sequence). The CDR3 contains 14 residues. The CDR3: CAWSVWGLGETQYF. DNA for the CDR3: TGTGCCTGGAGTGTCTGGGGCTTGGGGGAGACCCAGTACTTC.

This clonotype was seen more than once but under ten times. The chain recombines TRBV18 with TRBJ2-1, with D perhaps TRBD2 (7 bases). Germline V gene sequence: CDR1 KGHSH, CDR2 LQKENI. The CDR3 extends over 15 amino acids. Deletions cut 3 bases from V and 3 bases from J, with 12 bases between. CDR3 DNA: TGTGCCAGCTCACCTCCGGGGGGCCTCTACAATGAGCAGTTCTTC. This encodes CASSPPGGLYNEQFF. Drawing the rest from reference TRBV18 and TRBJ2-1, the complete variable domain is NAGVMQNPRHLVRRRGQEARLRCSPMKGHSHVYWYRQLPEEGLKFMVYLQKENIIDESGMPKERFSAEFPKEGPSILRIQQVVRGDSAAYFCASSPPGGLYNEQFFGPGTRLTVL.

This clonotype was counted between two and nine times. The chain joins TRBV7-3 to TRBJ2-3; 8 bases map to TRBD2. The length of the CDR3 is 15 residues. Germline V gene sequence: CDR1 SGHTA, CDR2 FQGTGA. Germline trimming cut 5 bases from V and 2 bases from J; bases unmatched to any gene: 6. Here the CDR3 DNA reads TGTGCCAGCAGCCCCCGCGGGGGGTACACAGATACGCAGTATTTT. It encodes CASSPRGGYTDTQYF. Full variable domain (rest looked up from reference TRBV7-3 and TRBJ2-3): GAGVSQTPSNKVTEKGKYVELRCDPISGHTALYWYRQSLGQGPEFLIYFQGTGAADDSGLPNDRFFAVRPEGSVSTLKIQRTERGDSAVYLCASSPRGGYTDTQYFGPGTRLTVL.

The table lists this clonotype with many counts. J is TRBJ2-7 and V is TRBV7-7, with 11 bases matching TRBD1. V lost 3 bases, J lost 6 bases, and 1 base stayed unmatched. The germline gives CDR1 SSHAT, CDR2 FNYEAQ (reference sequence). This CDR3 spans 13 amino acids. The DNA of the CDR3 is TGTGCCAGCAGCTTGGACAGGGGGCGCGAGCAGTACTTC. Translating gives CASSLDRGREQYF.

A few counts support this clonotype. V usage is TRBV20-1 and J usage is TRBJ2-7; D remains unclear. CDR3 length: 16 amino acids. Trimming took off 2 bases at V and 1 base at J, with 18 bases between the two ends. In germline, CDR1 is DFQATT, CDR2 SNEGSKA (reference sequence). CDR3 in DNA: TGCAGTGCTAGACGGTTTTCGGGCATAATGTCCTACGAGCAGTACTTC. This sequence encodes CSARRFSGIMSYEQYF.

The chain recombines TRBV20-1 with TRBJ1-1, with D perhaps TRBD1 (5 bases). The CDR3 sequence is 15 residues long. Trimming pared 4 bases from V and 4 bases from J, leaving 19 bases between. CDR1 and CDR2 (germline): DFQATT, SNEGSKA (reference sequence). The CDR3 sequence is CSATLTQGGGTEAFF. The CDR3, as DNA: TGCAGTGCTACCTTAACGCAGGGTGGAGGCACTGAAGCTTTCTTT.

This sequence joins TRBV29-1 and TRBJ2-5; 10 positions match TRBD1. The ends lost 6 bases at V and 2 bases at J; junction bases unmatched: 9. CDR1 and CDR2 from the germline V gene are SQVTM and ANQGSEA. CDR3 length equals 15 residues. The CDR3: CSVPDRDRGQETQYF. The CDR3 DNA is TGCAGCGTCCCGGACCGGGACAGGGGACAAGAGACCCAGTACTTC. The full variable domain, with the rest looked up from reference TRBV29-1 and TRBJ2-5, is SAVISQKPSRDICQRGTSLTIQCQVDSQVTMMFWYRQQPGQSLTLIATANQGSEATYESGFVIDKFPISRPNLTFSTLTVSNMSPEDSSIYLCSVPDRDRGQETQYFGPGTRLLVL.

This clonotype was observed a few times. The V and J genes are TRBV12-3 or TRBV12-4 and TRBJ1-2; no clear D. The CDR3 has 14 residues. Trimming stripped 3 bases from V and 6 bases from J, with 14 bases between. The CDR3 loop is CASSFGPHADGYTF. DNA of the CDR3: TGTGCCAGCAGTTTCGGACCGCATGCGGATGGCTACACCTTC.